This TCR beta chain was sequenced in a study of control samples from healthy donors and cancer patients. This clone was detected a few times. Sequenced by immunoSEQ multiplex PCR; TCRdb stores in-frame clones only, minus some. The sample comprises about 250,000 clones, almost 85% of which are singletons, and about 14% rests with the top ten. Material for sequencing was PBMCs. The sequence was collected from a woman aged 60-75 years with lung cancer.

For the CDR3, the DNA is TGTGCCAGCAGCCACAGTACGCTTAACTATGGCTACACCTTC. Its protein is CASSHSTLNYGYTF. The V and J genes are TRBV3-1 (or the pseudogene TRBV3-2) and TRBJ1-2; no definite D call. V was pared by 3 bases and J by 1 base, with 9 bases between. The V gene's germline CDR1 is LGHDT and CDR2 YNNKEL (reference sequence). The CDR3 spans 14 residues.